One sample yielded the 28 T cell receptor beta chains listed below, sequenced in a study of T cell responses to AZD1222 COVID-19 vaccine. Using immunoSEQ multiplex PCR, the repertoire was profiled, and TCRdb retains in-frame clones only, with some absent. The sample has 120,000 to 150,000 clones, more than 75% seen once; the top ten hold 5%. The sample in question was peripheral blood, obtained on day 0 of AZD1222 vaccination. The source is an adult in good health.

The chain has TRBV30 and TRBJ1-5; D gene unclear. V lost 2 bases and J lost 9, with 20 bases in between. In germline, CDR1 is GTSNPN, CDR2 SVGIG (reference sequence). The CDR3 is made up of 15 amino acids. Here the CDR3 reads CAWSPPGRPRRPQHF. The CDR3 DNA follows: TGTGCCTGGAGTCCTCCCGGCAGGCCCCGGCGGCCCCAGCATTTT.

The V and J genes are TRBV3-1 (or the pseudogene TRBV3-2) and TRBJ2-7, with unresolved D. Germline CDR1 is LGHDT and CDR2 is YNNKEL (reference sequence). V was clipped by 2 bases and J by 3 bases, with 11 bases between them. The CDR3 has 14 amino acids. CDR3 sequence: CASSQTAGNYEQYF. In nucleotides, the CDR3 is TGTGCCAGCAGCCAAACGGCCGGAAACTACGAGCAGTACTTC.

The chain couples TRBV2 to TRBJ2-1; D not certain. The CDR3 sequence is 13 residues long. The V end was cut by 4 bases, the J end by 2 bases, with 6 bases between. Germline V gives CDR1 SNHLY, CDR2 FYNNEI. The CDR3 loop reads CASSASTYNEQFF. CDR3 DNA: TGTGCCAGCAGTGCGAGTACCTACAATGAGCAGTTCTTC.

CDR3 in DNA: TGTGCCAGCAGCTTACTGGACAGGGCGGTTACTGAAGCTTTCTTT. This gives the protein CASSLLDRAVTEAFF. This sequence joins TRBV5-6 and TRBJ1-1; 8 positions match TRBD1. The J segment lost 5 bases and the V segment lost 2 bases, leaving 8 bases of the junction unmatched. Germline CDR1 reads SGHDT; CDR2 reads YYEEEE. The CDR3 contains 15 residues.

V usage is TRBV5-1 and J usage is TRBJ2-3; no firm D call. Trimming cost V 0 bases and J 4 bases, with 15 bases left between them. This CDR3 has 16 amino acids. From germline, CDR1 is SGHRS and CDR2 YFSETQ. CDR3 amino acids: CASSLGGTSGADTQYF. CDR3 coding DNA: TGCGCCAGCAGCTTGGGTGGCACATCCGGAGCAGATACGCAGTATTTT.

V is TRBV6-5 and J is TRBJ2-7; a weak D match, TRBD2 (6 bases). CDR1 and CDR2 from the germline V gene are MNHEY and SVGAGI. The CDR3 has 14 amino acids. Trimming shortened V by 6 bases and J by 4 bases, and 16 bases separated the two germline ends. The chain's CDR3 is CASRRGVRAYEQYF. In DNA, the CDR3 is TGTGCCAGCAGGCGGGGAGTCAGGGCTTACGAGCAGTACTTC.

The rearrangement links TRBV6-5 to TRBJ2-7; no clear D. Trimming stripped 5 bases from V and 3 bases from J, with 11 bases between. Germline V lookup: CDR1 MNHEY, CDR2 SVGAGI. This CDR3 has 13 amino acids. The CDR3 coding sequence is TGTGCCAGCAGTCAGAATTGGGTCTACGAGCAGTACTTC. This encodes CASSQNWVYEQYF.

The chain links TRBV12-3 or TRBV12-4 to TRBJ1-6; a weak D match, TRBD1 (5 bases). The length of the CDR3 is 12 residues. The V and J ends lost 4 bases and 7 bases respectively, with 5 bases between them. The CDR3 DNA reads as TGTGCCAGCAGTTGGGGGAATTCACCCCTCCACTTT. This gives the protein CASSWGNSPLHF.

The chain couples TRBV19 to TRBJ2-7; D may match TRBD1 or TRBD2 (5 bases each). The germline V and J ends were trimmed by 1 base and 2 bases, with 15 bases remaining between them. CDR1 LNHDA and CDR2 SQIVND come from the germline V gene (reference sequence). The CDR3 is 16 amino acids. The CDR3 loop is CASSIGLGPTTYEQYF. For the CDR3, the DNA is TGTGCCAGTAGTATAGGCTTGGGACCTACTACCTACGAGCAGTACTTC.

The chain couples TRBV6-5 to TRBJ2-1; 7 positions agree with TRBD2. CDR3 length: 16 residues. V lost 4 bases, J lost 4 bases, and 10 bases stayed unmatched. The V gene's germline CDR1 is MNHEY and CDR2 SVGAGI. CDR3 sequence: CASSSPGGHPYNEQFF. The DNA of the CDR3 is TGTGCCAGCAGTTCTCCGGGGGGTCATCCGTACAATGAGCAGTTCTTC.

This rearrangement joins TRBV5-5 to TRBJ2-1, with TRBD2 matching over 9 bases. V shed 0 bases and J 4 bases; nucleotides not matched to a gene: 2. Germline lookup yields CDR1 SGHKS and CDR2 YYEKEE (reference sequence). The CDR3 has 15 residues. The chain's CDR3 is CASSLGLAVYNEQFF. DNA of the CDR3: TGTGCCAGCAGCTTGGGACTAGCGGTTTACAATGAGCAGTTCTTC.

The chain recombines TRBV11-2 with TRBJ2-7, with D tentatively TRBD1 or TRBD2 (5 bases each). From germline, CDR1 is SGHAT and CDR2 FQNNGV. The V gene lost 5 bases and the J gene lost 2 bases, with 13 bases spanning the gap. The length of the CDR3 is 14 residues. The CDR3 protein is CASSDRDGTYEQYF. CDR3 nucleotides: TGTGCCAGCAGCGACCGGGACGGAACCTACGAGCAGTACTTC.

The chain combines TRBV29-1 with TRBJ1-1; D not certain. The V and J ends lost 4 bases and 1 base respectively, with 16 bases between them. Germline V gene sequence: CDR1 SQVTM, CDR2 ANQGSEA. The CDR3 spans 15 residues. The CDR3 DNA is TGCAGCGTTGTCTCCCTGGGAGGTAGGAACACTGAAGCTTTCTTT. It codes for CSVVSLGGRNTEAFF.

The rearrangement joins TRBV28 to TRBJ1-2; no definite D call. The CDR3 is made up of 12 amino acids. Trimming shortened V by 3 bases and J by 5 bases, and 7 bases separated the two germline ends. Germline CDR1 is MDHEN and CDR2 is SYDVKM. Here the CDR3 reads CASSLKKYGYTF. In DNA, the CDR3 is TGTGCCAGCAGTTTGAAGAAATATGGCTACACCTTC.

The chain employs TRBV2 and TRBJ2-2; unclear D gene. The CDR3 totals 13 residues. Per germline, CDR1 SNHLY and CDR2 FYNNEI. The V end lost 10 bases, the J end lost 2 bases, and 11 bases lay between the germline ends. CDR3 region: CAISTVNTGELFF. The CDR3 coding sequence is TGTGCCATATCTACAGTAAACACCGGGGAGCTGTTTTTT.

The rearrangement uses TRBV7-6 and TRBJ2-5; no definite D call. The length of the CDR3 is 13 residues. CDR1 SGHVS and CDR2 FNYEAQ come from the germline V gene. Trimming removed 0 bases at V and 5 bases at J, with 7 bases between. CDR3 coding DNA: TGTGCCAGCAGCTTAGCCCAGACGGAGACCCAGTACTTC. It translates to CASSLAQTETQYF.

The chain carries TRBV10-3 and TRBJ1-1; a possible D gene is TRBD1 (6 bases). In germline, CDR1 is ENHRY, CDR2 SYGVKD. The CDR3 is 15 amino acids. V was pared by 6 bases and J by 1 base, with 15 bases between. The DNA for the CDR3 is TGTGCCATCAGGAACAGGGCGGGGGGGAACACTGAAGCTTTCTTT. Translated: CAIRNRAGGNTEAFF.

The J gene is TRBJ1-1, the V gene TRBV2; TRBD1 might be the D (6 bases). The CDR3 has 14 amino acids. Trimming left V 6 bases short and J 5 bases short, with 16 bases between. Germline-derived CDR1 and CDR2 are SNHLY and FYNNEI. Here the CDR3 reads CASSPRGGATEAFF. In DNA form, the CDR3 reads TGTGCCAGCAGCCCCCGAGGGGGGGCGACTGAAGCTTTCTTT.

V is TRBV7-2 and J is TRBJ2-7, with 10 positions matching TRBD1. The CDR3 contains 13 residues. Germline V gene data show CDR1 as SGHTA and CDR2 as FQGNSA. Unmatched junction bases numbered 1, after V lost 5 bases and J lost 3 bases. The CDR3: CASSRDRGYEQYF. CDR3 DNA: TGTGCCAGCAGCCGGGACAGGGGCTACGAGCAGTACTTC.

This clone was counted between two and nine times. This chain connects TRBV4-3 to TRBJ2-3; D possibly uses TRBD1 or TRBD2 (5 bases each). Deletions cut 4 bases from V and 6 bases from J, with 17 bases between. This CDR3 spans 15 amino acids. Germline assignment: CDR1 LGHNA and CDR2 YSLEER. The CDR3 nucleotides read TGCGCCAGCAGCCGTGAGAAGAGGGACGGGGATACGCAGTATTTT. This codes for CASSREKRDGDTQYF.

The chain uses TRBV2 and TRBJ1-2; TRBD1 might be the D (6 bases). CDR1 and CDR2 (germline): SNHLY, FYNNEI. The CDR3 extends over 15 amino acids. The V end was cut by 3 bases, the J end by 4 bases, with 15 bases between. CDR3 coding DNA: TGTGCCAGCAGTGATTCTACCGGGGGCGGCTATGGCTACACCTTC. Protein sequence: CASSDSTGGGYGYTF.

The chain uses TRBV5-1 and TRBJ1-6; no reliable D call. There are 14 residues in the CDR3. Deletions cut 4 bases from V and 6 bases from J, with 11 bases between. CDR1 SGHRS and CDR2 YFSETQ come from the germline V gene. The CDR3 region is CASSPQAVNSPLHF. The CDR3, as DNA: TGCGCCAGCAGCCCCCAGGCCGTTAATTCACCCCTCCACTTT.

This chain connects TRBV6-5 to TRBJ2-5, with D perhaps matching TRBD1 (6 bases). The germline V gene has CDR1 MNHEY and CDR2 SVGAGI. Trimming pared 7 bases from V and 5 bases from J, leaving 20 bases between. The CDR3 spans 15 residues. The CDR3 DNA sequence: TGTGCCAGCAACCCTACAACAGGGATTCGGGAGACCCAGTACTTC. Protein: CASNPTTGIRETQYF.

The chain links TRBV10-1 to TRBJ2-2, with TRBD2 as a possible D gene (6 bases). Germline-derived CDR1 and CDR2 are WNHNN and SYGVQD (reference sequence). Trimming left V 0 bases short and J 0 bases short, with 11 bases between. This CDR3 has 17 amino acids. CDR3: CASSESTGGTNTGELFF. CDR3 sequence (DNA): TGCGCCAGCAGTGAGTCGACCGGGGGAACGAACACCGGGGAGCTGTTTTTT.

The rearrangement uses TRBV19 and TRBJ2-7, with 9 bases fitting TRBD1. The CDR3 length is 15 residues. CDR1 and CDR2 (germline): LNHDA, SQIVND (reference sequence). The trim removed 6 bases at V and 4 bases at J, leaving 10 bases unmatched. The chain's CDR3 is CASSIPGTGSYEQYF. The CDR3 nucleotides read TGTGCCAGTAGCATCCCCGGGACAGGGTCGTACGAGCAGTACTTC.

The chain is built from TRBV7-8 and TRBJ2-1; 10 positions match TRBD1. V lost 8 bases and J lost 9; bases outside the gene matches: 10. Germline loops: CDR1 SGHVS, CDR2 FQNEAQ. The CDR3 runs to 14 residues. The CDR3 sequence: CASPEGTGVPEQFF. CDR3 bases: TGTGCCAGCCCGGAGGGGACAGGGGTTCCTGAGCAGTTCTTC. Supplemented by reference TRBV7-8 and TRBJ2-1, the full variable domain reads GAGVSQSPRYKVAKRGQDVALRCDPISGHVSLFWYQQALGQGPEFLTYFQNEAQLDKSGLPSDRFFAERPEGSVSTLKIQRTQQEDSAVYLCASPEGTGVPEQFFGPGTRLTVL.

The chain combines TRBV7-6 with TRBJ2-3, with D hard to call. Per germline, CDR1 SGHVS and CDR2 FNYEAQ. Trimming removed 5 bases at V and 2 bases at J, with 11 bases between. The CDR3 extends over 14 amino acids. The CDR3 coding sequence is TGTGCCAGCAGCATTGGACCTAACACAGATACGCAGTATTTT. Amino acid sequence: CASSIGPNTDTQYF.

The rearrangement uses TRBV9 and TRBJ1-6; no firm D call. The CDR3 contains 14 residues. Trimming removed 3 bases at V and 7 bases at J, with 11 bases between. Germline CDR1 is SGDLS and CDR2 is YYNGEE. This CDR3 reads CASSGGAGNSPLHF. The CDR3 bases are TGTGCCAGCAGCGGGGGAGCAGGAAATTCACCCCTCCACTTT.